The rows below give T cell receptor beta chains drawn from one sample of a study of beta chain features in type 1 diabetes. The assay was immunoSEQ multiplex PCR, and TCRdb's table has in-frame clones only and misses some. This table has 300,000 or so clones, about 13% appearing once. Sequencing used naive CD4+ T cells from blood. These TCRs come from a woman in her late teens or twenties with type 1 diabetes. The CDR3 runs from the conserved cysteine through the conserved F or W. D genes are given only for firm matches. The size entry is marked missing in some rows and otherwise reads once, few, many or a size class.

TRBD2 TRBJ2-4 TRBV6-6 13 . CASSQRSGGIQYF TGTGCCAGCAGTCAGAGGTCGGGAGGCATTCAGTACTTC
TRBD2 TRBJ2-1 TRBV5-6 14 . CASSRYGRAGEQFF TGTGCCAGCAGCCGGTACGGGAGGGCTGGCGAGCAGTTCTTC
TRBD2 TRBJ2-4 TRBV9 15 . CASSVLGLAGGPEYF TGTGCCAGCAGCGTTCTAGGACTAGCGGGAGGCCCCGAGTACTTC
TRBD2 TRBJ2-1 TRBV29-1 19 . CSVATSGLAGRSSYNEQFF TGCAGCGTTGCGACCTCTGGACTAGCGGGAAGGAGCTCCTACAATGAGCAGTTCTTC
. TRBJ1-2 TRBV20-1 10 few CSDDSYGYTF TGCAGTGATGACAGCTATGGCTACACCTTC
. TRBJ2-3 TRBV6-1 14 few CASIPGGAQNTQYF TGTGCCAGCATCCCCGGGGGAGCACAGAATACGCAGTATTTT
. TRBJ2-1 TRBV7-3 13 few CASSTPPSDEQFF TGTGCCAGCAGCACCCCCCCTAGCGATGAGCAGTTCTTC
TRBD2 TRBJ2-2 TRBV6-6 14 . CASGQAGYTGELFF TGTGCCAGCGGACAAGCGGGATACACCGGGGAGCTGTTTTTT
TRBD1 TRBJ1-1 TRBV18 18 . CASSPRPRDRGLNTEAFF TGTGCCAGCTCACCACGTCCCCGGGACAGAGGTTTGAACACTGAAGCTTTCTTT
TRBD1 TRBJ2-1 TRBV2 16 few CASSLMGQGVPNEQFF TGTGCCAGCAGTCTAATGGGGCAGGGGGTACCTAATGAGCAGTTCTTC
TRBD2 TRBJ2-1 TRBV28 14 . CASTGGKTPNEQFF TGTGCCAGCACGGGGGGGAAGACTCCGAATGAGCAGTTCTTC
TRBD1 TRBJ2-5 TRBV6-5 15 . CASRPITGGAGTQYF TGTGCCAGCAGACCCATCACAGGGGGCGCCGGGACCCAGTACTTC
TRBD1 TRBJ1-1 TRBV18 13 . CASSGTGDTEAFF TGTGCCAGCTCAGGCACAGGGGACACTGAAGCTTTCTTT
TRBD2 TRBJ2-1 TRBV4-2 14 . CASSDPGTINEQFF TGTGCCAGCAGCGACCCCGGGACTATTAATGAGCAGTTCTTC
. TRBJ2-2 TRBV9 14 . CASSAPSNTGELFF TGTGCCAGCAGCGCCCCCTCGAACACCGGGGAGCTGTTTTTT
. TRBJ2-5 TRBV4-2 16 . CASSQEQAPTQETQYF TGTGCCAGCAGCCAAGAACAGGCGCCGACTCAAGAGACCCAGTACTTC
. TRBJ2-1 TRBV18 13 . CASSPPTYNEQFF TGTGCCAGCTCACCGCCTACCTACAATGAGCAGTTCTTC
TRBD1 TRBJ1-3 TRBV7-9 17 . CASSIPGQGSSGNTIYF TGTGCCAGCAGCATCCCGGGACAGGGTTCCTCTGGAAACACCATATATTTT